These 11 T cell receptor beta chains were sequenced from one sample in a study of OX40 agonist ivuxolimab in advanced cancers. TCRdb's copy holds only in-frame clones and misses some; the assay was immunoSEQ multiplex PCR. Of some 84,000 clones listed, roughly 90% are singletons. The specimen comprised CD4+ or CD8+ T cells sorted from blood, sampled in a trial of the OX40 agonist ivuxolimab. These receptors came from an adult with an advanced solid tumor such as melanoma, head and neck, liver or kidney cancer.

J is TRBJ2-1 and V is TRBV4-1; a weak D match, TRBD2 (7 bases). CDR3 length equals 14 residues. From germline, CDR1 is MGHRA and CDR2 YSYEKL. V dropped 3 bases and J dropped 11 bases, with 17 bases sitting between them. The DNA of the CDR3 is TGCGCCAGCAGCCACGTAGGGGACGGGGGGCAGCAGTTCTTC. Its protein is CASSHVGDGGQQFF.

For the CDR3, the DNA is TGCAGCGCCGCAGGGGGCCATACTAATGAAAAACTGTTTTTT. This translates into CSAAGGHTNEKLFF. J is TRBJ1-4 and V is TRBV29-1, with TRBD1 matching over 8 bases. From germline, CDR1 is SQVTM and CDR2 ANQGSEA. CDR3 length: 14 amino acids. The trim removed 7 bases at V and 2 bases at J, leaving 6 bases unmatched. Based on the CDR3 plus reference TRBV29-1 and TRBJ1-4, the full variable domain is SAVISQKPSRDICQRGTSLTIQCQVDSQVTMMFWYRQQPGQSLTLIATANQGSEATYESGFVIDKFPISRPNLTFSTLTVSNMSPEDSSIYLCSAAGGHTNEKLFFGSGTQLSVL.

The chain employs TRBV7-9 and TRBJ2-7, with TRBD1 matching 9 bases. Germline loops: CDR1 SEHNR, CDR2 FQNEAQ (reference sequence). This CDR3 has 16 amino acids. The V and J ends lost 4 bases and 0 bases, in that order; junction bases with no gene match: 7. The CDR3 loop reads CASSYYRQGDSYEQYF. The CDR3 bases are TGTGCCAGCAGCTACTACCGACAGGGGGACTCCTACGAGCAGTACTTC.

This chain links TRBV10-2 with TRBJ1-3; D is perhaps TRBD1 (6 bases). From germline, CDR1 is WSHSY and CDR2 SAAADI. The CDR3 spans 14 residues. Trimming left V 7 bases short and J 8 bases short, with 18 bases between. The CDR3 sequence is CASTATGLGDTIYF. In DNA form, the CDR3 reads TGCGCCAGCACCGCGACAGGTCTTGGTGACACCATATATTTT.

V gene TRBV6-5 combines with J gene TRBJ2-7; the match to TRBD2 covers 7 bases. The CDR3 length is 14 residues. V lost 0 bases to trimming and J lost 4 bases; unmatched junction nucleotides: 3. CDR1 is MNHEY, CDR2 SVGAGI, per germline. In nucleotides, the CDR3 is TGTGCCAGCAGTTACTCCGGGACTATTTACGAGCAGTACTTC. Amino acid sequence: CASSYSGTIYEQYF.

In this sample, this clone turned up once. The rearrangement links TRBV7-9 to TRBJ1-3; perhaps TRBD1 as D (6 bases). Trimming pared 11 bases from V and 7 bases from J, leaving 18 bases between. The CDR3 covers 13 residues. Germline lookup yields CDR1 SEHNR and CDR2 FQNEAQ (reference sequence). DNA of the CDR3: TGTGCCTTACCTGGGGGACACCTTAACACCATATATTTT. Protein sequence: CALPGGHLNTIYF. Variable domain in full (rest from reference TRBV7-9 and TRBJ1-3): DTGVSQNPRHKITKRGQNVTFRCDPISEHNRLYWYRQTLGQGPEFLTYFQNEAQLEKSRLLSDRFSAERPKGSFSTLEIQRTEQGDSAMYLCALPGGHLNTIYFGEGSWLTVV.

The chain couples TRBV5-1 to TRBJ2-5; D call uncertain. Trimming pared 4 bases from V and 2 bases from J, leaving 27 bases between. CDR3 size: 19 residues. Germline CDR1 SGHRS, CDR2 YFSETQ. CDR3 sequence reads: CASSPATGDNFWLQETQYF. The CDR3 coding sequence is TGCGCCAGCAGCCCCGCAACGGGTGATAATTTCTGGCTACAAGAGACCCAGTACTTC.

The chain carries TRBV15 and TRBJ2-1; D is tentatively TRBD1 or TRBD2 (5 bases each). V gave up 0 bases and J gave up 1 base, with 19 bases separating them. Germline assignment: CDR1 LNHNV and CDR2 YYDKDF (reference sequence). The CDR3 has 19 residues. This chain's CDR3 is CATSREGAWSGASYNEQFF. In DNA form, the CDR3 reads TGTGCCACCAGCAGAGAAGGGGCTTGGAGCGGTGCATCCTACAATGAGCAGTTCTTC.

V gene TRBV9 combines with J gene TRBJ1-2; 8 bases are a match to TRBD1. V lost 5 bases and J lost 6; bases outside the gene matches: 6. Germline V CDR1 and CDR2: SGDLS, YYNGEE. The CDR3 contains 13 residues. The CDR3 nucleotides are TGTGCCAGCAGTGCTACAGGGGGGAATGGCTACACCTTC. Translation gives CASSATGGNGYTF.

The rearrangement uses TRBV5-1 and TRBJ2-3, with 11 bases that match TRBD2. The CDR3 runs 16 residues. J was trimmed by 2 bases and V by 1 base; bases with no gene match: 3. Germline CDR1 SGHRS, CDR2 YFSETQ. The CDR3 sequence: CASSLTSGGHTDTQYF. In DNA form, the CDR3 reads TGCGCCAGCAGCTTGACTAGCGGGGGCCACACAGATACGCAGTATTTT.

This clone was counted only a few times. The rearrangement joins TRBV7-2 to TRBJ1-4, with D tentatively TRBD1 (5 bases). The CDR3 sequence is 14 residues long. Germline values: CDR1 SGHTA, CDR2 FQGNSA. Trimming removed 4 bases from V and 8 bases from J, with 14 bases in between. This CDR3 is CASSWTGGKEKLFF. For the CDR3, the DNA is TGTGCCAGCAGCTGGACGGGGGGGAAAGAAAAACTGTTTTTT.